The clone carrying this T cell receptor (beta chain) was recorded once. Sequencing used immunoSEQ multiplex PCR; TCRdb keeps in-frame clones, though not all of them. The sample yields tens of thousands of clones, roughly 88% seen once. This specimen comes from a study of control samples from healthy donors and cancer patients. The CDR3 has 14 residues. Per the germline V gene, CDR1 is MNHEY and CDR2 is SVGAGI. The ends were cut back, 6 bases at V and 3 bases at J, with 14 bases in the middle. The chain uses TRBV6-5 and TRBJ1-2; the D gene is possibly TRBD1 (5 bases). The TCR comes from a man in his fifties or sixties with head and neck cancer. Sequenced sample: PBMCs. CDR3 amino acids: CASRPSGVYYGYTF. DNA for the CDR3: TGTGCCAGCAGACCATCGGGGGTTTACTATGGCTACACCTTC.